This TCR beta chain was retrieved from a study of OX40 agonist ivuxolimab in advanced cancers. This table comes from immunoSEQ multiplex PCR, and its TCRdb copy is limited to in-frame clones, with some not included. The sample has approximately 73,000 clones; roughly 89% are singletons. The starting material was CD4+ or CD8+ T cells sorted from blood, obtained in a trial of the OX40 agonist ivuxolimab. This TCR derives from an adult with an advanced solid tumor such as melanoma, head and neck, liver or kidney cancer.

DNA of the CDR3: TGCGCCAGCAGCCAAGATGTAGTACCCGCCGGGGAGCTGTTTTTT. Protein sequence: CASSQDVVPAGELFF. V gene TRBV4-1 combines with J gene TRBJ2-2, with D hard to call. The length of the CDR3 is 15 residues. Trimming pared 0 bases from V and 6 bases from J, leaving 11 bases between. The germline CDR1 and CDR2 sequences are MGHRA and YSYEKL.